The 20 T cell receptor beta chains listed next were all sequenced from one sample in a study of beta chain features in type 1 diabetes (dated by TCRdb to between 2018 and 2020). Overall results and qualifications from the work: In all four CD4+ subsets, TCRB CDR3 length was moderately but significantly shorter in type 1 diabetes patients.

Their antigen targets remain unknown. To prepare the library, the immunoSEQ multiplex PCR assay was applied. The entire amount of isolated RNA was reverse transcribed using the High Capacity cDNA Reverse Transcription Kit, so the sequenced TCRB transcripts were expressed ones. This is the immuneACCESS table as TCRdb keeps it, with only in-frame sequences that have V and J called. A part of the clones is gone; compared with another copy, unresolved V genes explain less than half, and the rest is unexplained. This sample lists roughly 340,000 clones; roughly 12% were detected once. Together, the top ten hold 0.0095% to 0.013% of the sample. The specimen sequenced was naive CD4+ T cells from blood. Per the publication, the cell subset or site label means: true naive CD4+ T cells. Receptors were obtained from a woman between 18 and 30 years old with type 1 diabetes.

A few counts support this clone. The chain is built from TRBV6-4 and TRBJ1-2; possible D gene TRBD1, 5 bases. Between the trimmed V and J ends, which lost 0 bases and 4 bases, there was a span of 12 bases. This CDR3 is 15 amino acids long. Germline CDR1 MRHNA, CDR2 SNTAGT. The CDR3 DNA reads as TGTGCCAGCAGTGACTCGGGTGACAGTACCTATGGCTACACCTTC. It specifies CASSDSGDSTYGYTF.

This clone was counted between two and nine times. This chain links TRBV25-1 with TRBJ2-5; 8 positions agree with TRBD1. J was trimmed by 2 bases and V by 7 bases; bases with no gene match: 6. Germline V gene data show CDR1 as MGHDK and CDR2 as SYGVNS. This CDR3 has 14 amino acids. CDR3: CASNEQGEQETQYF. The CDR3 bases are TGTGCCAGCAACGAACAGGGGGAACAAGAGACCCAGTACTTC.

Only a few counts were recorded for this clone. The genes are TRBV9 and TRBJ2-1, with 7 bases aligning to TRBD1. CDR1 SGDLS and CDR2 YYNGEE come from the germline V gene. V gave up 4 bases and J gave up 8 bases; unmatched junction bases: 15. The CDR3 is 16 residues long. As DNA, the CDR3 is TGTGCCAGCAGCACGCAGTCACAGGGGCGTAGCCATGAGCAGTTCTTC. As protein: CASSTQSQGRSHEQFF.

V gene TRBV5-1 combines with J gene TRBJ2-1; D is undetermined. Germline V gene sequence: CDR1 SGHRS, CDR2 YFSETQ. V was shortened by 5 bases and J by 4 bases, with 7 bases between the two germline ends. CDR3 length equals 12 residues. CDR3 protein: CASSSTYNEQFF. For the CDR3, the DNA is TGCGCCAGCAGTTCGACTTACAATGAGCAGTTCTTC.

This clone was detected a few times. The rearrangement uses TRBV7-8 and TRBJ1-2, with D maybe TRBD1 (5 bases). Germline assignment: CDR1 SGHVS and CDR2 FQNEAQ. The V end lost 1 base, the J end lost 5 bases, and 11 bases lay between the germline ends. The CDR3 length is 14 residues. For the CDR3, the DNA is TGTGCCAGCAGCTTAGGTGAACAGGTTTATGGCTACACCTTC. It translates to CASSLGEQVYGYTF.

The chain employs TRBV9 and TRBJ2-7; 7 bases are shared with TRBD2. Germline V gives CDR1 SGDLS, CDR2 YYNGEE. J lost 6 bases, V lost 4 bases, and 10 bases had no gene match. The CDR3 consists of 14 residues. The CDR3 sequence is CASSPETSMGEQYF. The CDR3 coding sequence is TGTGCCAGCAGCCCAGAGACTAGCATGGGCGAGCAGTACTTC.

This chain joins TRBV18 and TRBJ2-1, with D tentatively TRBD1 (6 bases). The CDR3 is made up of 14 amino acids. Germline V gene lookup returns CDR1 KGHSH and CDR2 LQKENI. Deletions cut 3 bases from V and 4 bases from J, with 10 bases between. DNA of the CDR3: TGTGCCAGCTCACCGCAGGGACAATACAATGAGCAGTTCTTC. This translates into CASSPQGQYNEQFF.

There are a few counts of this clone. The same CDR3 is also encoded by other DNA sequences in this sample. In nucleotides, the CDR3 is TGTGCCAGCAGCCCAGACGGGGACTATGGCTACACCTTC. Amino acids: CASSPDGDYGYTF. The chain uses TRBV7-2 and TRBJ1-2, with no clear D. The V end was cut by 5 bases, the J end by 3 bases, with 10 bases between. CDR3 length: 13 residues. Germline-derived CDR1 and CDR2 are SGHTA and FQGNSA.

There are a few counts of this clone. At the DNA level, this CDR3 is encoded by other sequences in the same sample as well. This chain's CDR3 is CAISGQQETQYF. The CDR3 bases are TGTGCCATCAGTGGACAGCAAGAGACCCAGTACTTC. This rearrangement joins TRBV10-3 to TRBJ2-5, with a possible D match to TRBD1 (5 bases). The CDR3 totals 12 residues. Germline V gives CDR1 ENHRY, CDR2 SYGVKD. Trimming removed 4 bases at V and 2 bases at J, with 5 bases between.

The rearrangement links TRBV5-4 to TRBJ2-1; perhaps TRBD2 as D (5 bases). V was trimmed by 2 bases and J by 0 bases, leaving 12 bases between them. From germline, CDR1 is SGHNT and CDR2 YYREEE (reference sequence). The CDR3 is 16 amino acids. CDR3 sequence: CASSFGLPSSYNEQFF. The CDR3 DNA follows: TGTGCCAGCAGCTTCGGACTTCCGAGCTCCTACAATGAGCAGTTCTTC.

In this sample, this clone turned up a few times. V gene TRBV15 combines with J gene TRBJ2-1, with 9 bases aligning to TRBD2. V dropped 6 bases and J dropped 5; count of bases not matched to a gene: 2. Germline-derived CDR1 and CDR2 are LNHNV and YYDKDF (reference sequence). The CDR3 runs 13 residues. CDR3 sequence reads: CATRVAGDNEQFF. The CDR3 DNA reads TGTGCCACCAGAGTAGCGGGGGACAATGAGCAGTTCTTC.

This chain uses TRBV5-1 with TRBJ2-1; D remains unclear. CDR3 length equals 14 residues. Per germline, CDR1 SGHRS and CDR2 YFSETQ. The V and J ends lost 4 bases and 4 bases respectively, with 12 bases between them. The DNA of the CDR3 is TGCGCCAGCAGCCTCCACGCGGCTTACAATGAGCAGTTCTTC. This encodes CASSLHAAYNEQFF.

The V and J genes are TRBV4-3 and TRBJ2-3; 7 bases are shared with TRBD2. This CDR3 contains 15 residues. V trimming: 4 bases; J trimming: 7 bases; junction bases outside the gene matches: 11. Germline CDR1 reads LGHNA; CDR2 reads YSLEER. The CDR3 DNA follows: TGCGCCAGCAGCCCCCAAGTGGGGGGGTTTAATACGCAGTATTTT. It specifies CASSPQVGGFNTQYF.

V usage is TRBV2 and J usage is TRBJ2-7; the D is unclear. Germline assignment: CDR1 SNHLY and CDR2 FYNNEI. Trimming pared 8 bases from V and 3 bases from J, leaving 14 bases between. The CDR3 extends over 13 amino acids. CDR3 in amino acids: CASGMTGFYEQYF. The DNA of the CDR3 is TGTGCCAGCGGTATGACGGGTTTCTACGAGCAGTACTTC.

This clone has more than one count but fewer than ten. The CDR3 region is CASSLSQGAEETQYF. Written as DNA, the CDR3 is TGCGCCAGCAGCTTGTCACAGGGGGCAGAGGAGACCCAGTACTTC. The chain carries TRBV5-1 and TRBJ2-5; 9 bases are a match to TRBD1. This CDR3 comprises 15 residues. V shed 1 base, J shed 5 bases, and the junction held 6 bases outside the gene matches. Germline CDR1 is SGHRS and CDR2 is YFSETQ.

This clone has more than one count but fewer than ten. The chain couples TRBV2 to TRBJ1-1; weak D call: TRBD1 (5 bases). Per germline, CDR1 SNHLY and CDR2 FYNNEI. Trimming shortened V by 6 bases and J by 1 base, and 9 bases separated the two germline ends. This CDR3 has 13 residues. CDR3 loop: CASRSQGNTEAFF. In nucleotides, the CDR3 is TGTGCCAGCAGGTCGCAGGGGAACACTGAAGCTTTCTTT.

Concerning this clone: This CDR3 is also generated by other DNA sequences in the sample. The gene calls are TRBV28 and TRBJ2-1; no clear D. This CDR3 spans 13 amino acids. Trimming removed 5 bases from V and 3 bases from J, with 8 bases in between. Germline CDR1 MDHEN, CDR2 SYDVKM. The CDR3 loop reads CASSPTGYNEQFF. DNA of the CDR3: TGTGCCAGCAGTCCCACCGGCTACAATGAGCAGTTCTTC.

This clone has a handful of counts. The genes are TRBV29-1 and TRBJ1-3, with D perhaps TRBD1 (5 bases). The CDR3 is made up of 12 amino acids. The V gene lost 8 bases and the J gene lost 1 base, with 9 bases spanning the gap. The germline CDR1 and CDR2 sequences are SQVTM and ANQGSEA. The CDR3 sequence: CSLRDSGNTIYF. The CDR3 nucleotides read TGCAGCCTCAGGGATTCTGGAAACACCATATATTTT.

The genes are TRBV4-3 and TRBJ1-4, with D tentatively TRBD1 (5 bases). Trimming stripped 7 bases from V and 12 bases from J, with 18 bases between. Germline V gene sequence: CDR1 LGHNA, CDR2 YSLEER. There are 13 residues in the CDR3. The CDR3 spells CASTFNREGELFF. CDR3 DNA sequence: TGCGCCAGCACCTTCAACCGAGAAGGGGAACTGTTTTTT.

V gene TRBV9 combines with J gene TRBJ1-3; no reliable D call. Deletions cut 2 bases from V and 4 bases from J, with 10 bases between. CDR1 SGDLS and CDR2 YYNGEE come from the germline V gene. The CDR3 runs to 14 residues. CDR3 region: CASSVEAVGNTIYF. The CDR3 DNA is TGTGCCAGCAGCGTCGAGGCAGTAGGAAACACCATATATTTT. Supplemented by reference TRBV9 and TRBJ1-3, the full variable domain reads DSGVTQTPKHLITATGQRVTLRCSPRSGDLSVYWYQQSLDQGLQFLIQYYNGEERAKGNILERFSAQQFPDLHSELNLSSLELGDSALYFCASSVEAVGNTIYFGEGSWLTVV.